This passage covers 29 T cell receptor beta chains from one sample sequenced in a study of blood T cell repertoires in COVID-19. Method: immunoSEQ multiplex PCR; TCRdb's copy keeps in-frame clones and lacks some. The data hold approximately 140,000 clones, with about nine tenths observed a single time. Sequencing was carried out using peripheral blood. Receptors were obtained from a human donor in a cohort sampled during active COVID-19.

The rearrangement links TRBV6-5 to TRBJ2-3; a possible D gene is TRBD2 (5 bases). V lost 7 bases and J 3 bases, leaving 14 bases between the germline ends. CDR3 length: 14 residues. Germline V gene lookup returns CDR1 MNHEY and CDR2 SVGAGI. The CDR3 loop reads CASTKDWDTDTQYF. CDR3 nucleotides: TGTGCCAGCACCAAGGACTGGGATACAGATACGCAGTATTTT.

The chain is built from TRBV7-8 and TRBJ2-7, with D possibly TRBD2 on 7 matching bases. Trimming removed 5 bases at V and 4 bases at J, with 33 bases between. Germline-derived CDR1 and CDR2 are SGHVS and FQNEAQ. The CDR3 length is 20 residues. The CDR3 protein is CASSSRQAKPLLGTTYEQYF. The CDR3 nucleotides are TGTGCCAGCAGCAGCCGACAGGCCAAACCTTTACTTGGGACTACTTACGAGCAGTACTTC.

DNA for the CDR3: TGTGCCAGTAGTAGACAGGGCCTGGGCCAGCCCCAGCATTTT. Translated, it gives CASSRQGLGQPQHF. The chain couples TRBV19 to TRBJ1-5; 7 positions match TRBD1. This CDR3 region has 14 residues. Germline values: CDR1 LNHDA, CDR2 SQIVND (reference sequence). V shed 4 bases and J 7 bases; nucleotides not matched to a gene: 7.

This chain connects TRBV9 to TRBJ2-3, with TRBD2 matching over 11 bases. With 4 bases clipped from V and 0 bases from J, the junction kept 4 bases outside the gene matches. Germline V lookup: CDR1 SGDLS, CDR2 YYNGEE. This CDR3 has 16 residues. The CDR3 nucleotides read TGTGCCAGCAGCCTCGGGACTAGCGGTAGCACAGATACGCAGTATTTT. It is translated as CASSLGTSGSTDTQYF.

The chain joins TRBV19 to TRBJ1-1, with a possible D match to TRBD1 (5 bases). CDR3 size: 15 residues. V was trimmed by 6 bases and J by 8 bases, leaving 22 bases between them. Germline assignment: CDR1 LNHDA and CDR2 SQIVND (reference sequence). In DNA, the CDR3 is TGTGCCAGTAGAGTGGGCGGGGGGTATCGAGGCGAAGCTTTCTTT. It specifies CASRVGGGYRGEAFF.

This clone was detected once. The chain uses TRBV5-1 and TRBJ1-5; 7 nucleotides match TRBD1. The CDR3 is 15 amino acids. The ends lost 0 bases at V and 4 bases at J; junction bases unmatched: 4. CDR1 is SGHRS, CDR2 YFSETQ, per germline. CDR3 in amino acids: CASSLGSGQNQPQHF. CDR3 bases: TGCGCCAGCAGCTTGGGATCGGGACAGAATCAGCCCCAGCATTTT.

V usage is TRBV10-3 and J usage is TRBJ2-7, with 8 positions matching TRBD1. Unmatched junction bases numbered 7, after V lost 0 bases and J lost 3 bases. The germline CDR1 and CDR2 sequences are ENHRY and SYGVKD. This CDR3 has 16 residues. CDR3 region: CAISESMTGALYEQYF. The DNA for the CDR3 is TGTGCCATCAGTGAGTCCATGACAGGGGCCCTCTACGAGCAGTACTTC.

This clone was seen only a few times. This chain links TRBV7-3 with TRBJ2-2, with D maybe TRBD2 (5 bases). Germline CDR1 and CDR2: SGHTA and FQGTGA. V gave up 4 bases and J gave up 8 bases, with 11 bases separating them. The CDR3 consists of 13 residues. The CDR3: CASSSTGVGELFF. CDR3 sequence (DNA): TGTGCCAGCAGCTCCACCGGGGTGGGGGAGCTGTTTTTT.

The gene calls are TRBV11-3 and TRBJ1-1; TRBD1 might be the D (5 bases). Germline CDR1 SGHNT, CDR2 YENEEA. This CDR3 is 13 amino acids long. The ends were cut back, 1 base at V and 4 bases at J, with 7 bases in the middle. Written as DNA, the CDR3 is TGTGCCAGCAGCTTAGGCAGGGCCACTGAAGCTTTCTTT. Encoded protein: CASSLGRATEAFF.

The CDR3 sequence is CASSYRVYEQYF. The DNA for the CDR3 is TGTGCCAGCAGTTACAGGGTTTACGAGCAGTACTTC. This chain connects TRBV12-3 or TRBV12-4 to TRBJ2-7; D might be TRBD1 (6 bases). There are 12 residues in the CDR3. V was shortened by 4 bases and J by 4 bases, with 8 bases between the two germline ends.

The chain employs TRBV4-2 and TRBJ2-3; possibly TRBD2 for D (6 bases). Between the trimmed V and J ends, which lost 6 bases and 0 bases, there was a span of 13 bases. The V gene's germline CDR1 is LGHNA and CDR2 YNFKEQ. The CDR3 is 15 amino acids. This CDR3 is CASRSGRESTDTQYF. The DNA of the CDR3 is TGTGCCAGCAGAAGTGGCCGGGAGAGCACAGATACGCAGTATTTT.

A single count supports this clone. The same CDR3 is also encoded by other DNA sequences in this sample. The chain uses TRBV27 and TRBJ2-2; D perhaps matches TRBD1 (5 bases). Trimming stripped 2 bases from V and 4 bases from J, with 8 bases between. This CDR3 has 14 residues. Germline assignment: CDR1 MNHEY and CDR2 SMNVEV (reference sequence). CDR3 residues: CASSLGAATGELFF. CDR3 in DNA: TGTGCCAGCAGTTTAGGGGCGGCCACCGGGGAGCTGTTTTTT.

The V and J genes are TRBV6-1 and TRBJ1-2; D perhaps matches TRBD1 (5 bases). The V end was cut by 3 bases, the J end by 8 bases, with 16 bases between. This CDR3 comprises 14 residues. Germline V CDR1 and CDR2: MNHNS, SASEGT. CDR3 bases: TGTGCCAGCAGTGACCCGGGACTTTCGGAGGGCTACACCTTC. Residues: CASSDPGLSEGYTF.

The chain couples TRBV18 to TRBJ1-1; the D is unclear. Germline CDR1 is KGHSH and CDR2 is LQKENI. Trimming shortened V by 2 bases and J by 1 base, and 11 bases separated the two germline ends. The CDR3 extends over 15 amino acids. The CDR3 nucleotides read TGTGCCAGCTCACCAAGTTTGTACTCGAACACTGAAGCTTTCTTT. This encodes CASSPSLYSNTEAFF.

The genes are TRBV2 and TRBJ1-3, with D perhaps matching TRBD1 (6 bases). CDR1 and CDR2 (germline): SNHLY, FYNNEI. Trimming shortened V by 7 bases and J by 8 bases, and 15 bases separated the two germline ends. CDR3 length: 13 amino acids. The CDR3 is CASKELEGDTIYF. CDR3 nucleotides: TGTGCCAGCAAGGAGCTCGAGGGGGACACCATATATTTT.

J is TRBJ2-4 and V is TRBV19; TRBD2 is a possible D gene (6 bases). Trimming removed 6 bases at V and 8 bases at J, with 14 bases between. This CDR3 contains 13 residues. CDR1 is LNHDA and CDR2 is SQIVND in the germline V gene (reference sequence). The CDR3 sequence: CASRAGTVDIQYF. The CDR3 nucleotides read TGTGCCAGTAGGGCGGGAACGGTTGACATTCAGTACTTC.

The gene calls are TRBV5-4 and TRBJ2-1, with 7 bases aligning to TRBD1. The V gene's germline CDR1 is SGHNT and CDR2 YYREEE (reference sequence). The CDR3 totals 18 residues. J was trimmed by 2 bases and V by 4 bases; bases with no gene match: 15. The DNA of the CDR3 is TGTGCCAGCAGCGCGGGCGAGAGGGGGCCACTTACCTACAATGAGCAGTTCTTC. This translates into CASSAGERGPLTYNEQFF.

The chain links TRBV6-5 to TRBJ1-4; TRBD1 might be the D (6 bases). In germline, CDR1 is MNHEY, CDR2 SVGAGI. Trimming removed 6 bases from V and 0 bases from J, with 11 bases in between. CDR3 length: 15 amino acids. The CDR3 spells CASSGDRTTNEKLFF. In DNA form, the CDR3 reads TGTGCCAGCAGCGGTGACAGGACAACTAATGAAAAACTGTTTTTT.

The chain employs TRBV28 and TRBJ1-1, with D perhaps TRBD1 (6 bases). CDR1 MDHEN and CDR2 SYDVKM come from the germline V gene. This CDR3 comprises 17 residues. The V end lost 4 bases, the J end lost 1 base, and 19 bases lay between the germline ends. The CDR3 here is CASSSPGTPNRNTEAFF. The CDR3 DNA sequence: TGTGCCAGCAGTTCCCCCGGGACACCCAATCGGAACACTGAAGCTTTCTTT.

This chain links TRBV7-6 with TRBJ2-7; the D gene is possibly TRBD1 (6 bases). Looked up from germline, CDR1 is SGHVS and CDR2 is FNYEAQ. Trimming cost V 5 bases and J 1 base, with 15 bases left between them. The CDR3 extends over 15 amino acids. The CDR3 sequence is CASSALQGPSYEQYF. CDR3 in DNA: TGTGCCAGCAGCGCTCTGCAGGGGCCTTCCTACGAGCAGTACTTC.

The chain links TRBV7-2 to TRBJ1-5; unclear D gene. CDR1 and CDR2 (germline): SGHTA, FQGNSA. Deletions cut 3 bases from V and 4 bases from J, with 7 bases between. This CDR3 has 13 amino acids. Here the CDR3 reads CASSLVGNQPQHF. The CDR3 nucleotides are TGTGCCAGCAGCTTGGTCGGGAATCAGCCCCAGCATTTT.

V and J are TRBV14 and TRBJ2-7; 15 nucleotides agree with TRBD2. The CDR3 is 15 residues long. The V gene end was trimmed by 4 bases and the J gene end by 4 bases; junction bases not matched to a gene: 2. In germline, CDR1 is SGHDN, CDR2 FVKESK. The CDR3 sequence: CASSPGLAGGYEQYF. CDR3 DNA: TGTGCCAGCAGCCCGGGACTAGCGGGAGGTTACGAGCAGTACTTC.

This chain joins TRBV18 and TRBJ1-5, with 8 bases aligning to TRBD1. Germline V gene lookup returns CDR1 KGHSH and CDR2 LQKENI. V was pared by 5 bases and J by 5 bases, with 5 bases of the junction left unmatched. The CDR3 runs 14 residues. The CDR3 DNA is TGTGCCAGCTCATCTGGACAGGGCTATCAGCCCCAGCATTTT. This codes for CASSSGQGYQPQHF.

This clone came up once. The V gene is TRBV24-1, the J gene TRBJ2-1; 13 nucleotides match TRBD2. The trim removed 4 bases at V and 10 bases at J, leaving 12 bases unmatched. The germline V gene encodes CDR1 KGHDR and CDR2 SFDVKD. The CDR3 consists of 17 residues. CDR3 nucleotides: TGTGCCACCAGTGAGTCCAACACGGGACTAGCGGGGTTAGAGCAGTTCTTC. Translation gives CATSESNTGLAGLEQFF.

V usage is TRBV28 and J usage is TRBJ2-7, with a tentative D call TRBD1 (6 bases). Trimming took off 10 bases at V and 2 bases at J, with 12 bases between the two ends. This CDR3 region has 12 residues. Germline V gives CDR1 MDHEN, CDR2 SYDVKM. The CDR3 loop is CATTDRAYEQYF. The CDR3 DNA sequence: TGTGCCACCACGGACAGAGCCTACGAGCAGTACTTC.

The chain carries TRBV14 and TRBJ2-5, with 8 bases fitting TRBD1. The V and J ends lost 2 bases and 5 bases, in that order; junction bases with no gene match: 7. CDR1 and CDR2 (germline): SGHDN, FVKESK. The CDR3 length is 15 residues. CDR3 amino acids: CASSQYGQGGETQYF. The CDR3 nucleotides read TGTGCCAGCAGCCAATACGGACAGGGAGGCGAGACCCAGTACTTC.

The chain joins TRBV7-2 to TRBJ1-1; 7 nucleotides agree with TRBD1. The CDR3 runs to 16 residues. Losses at the gene ends were 1 base for V and 2 bases for J; bases not matched to a gene: 7. Germline values: CDR1 SGHTA, CDR2 FQGNSA. The CDR3 nucleotides are TGTGCCAGCAGCTTAGGGGGTAACAGGGGCAACACTGAAGCTTTCTTT. Encoded protein: CASSLGGNRGNTEAFF.

This clone was counted a single time. The sample contains more than one DNA sequence encoding this CDR3. V gene TRBV11-1 combines with J gene TRBJ1-6, with TRBD1 identical over 8 bases. Germline V gives CDR1 SGHAT, CDR2 FQDESV (reference sequence). Trimming at V came to 4 bases and at J to 4 bases, leaving 3 bases not matched to a gene. This CDR3 has 15 amino acids. CDR3 bases: TGTGCCAGCAGCTCGGGGGACAGGTATAATTCACCCCTCCACTTT. This gives the protein CASSSGDRYNSPLHF. Drawing the rest from reference TRBV11-1 and TRBJ1-6, the complete variable domain is EAEVAQSPRYKITEKSQAVAFWCDPISGHATLYWYRQILGQGPELLVQFQDESVVDDSQLPKDRFSAERLKGVDSTLKIQPAELGDSAMYLCASSSGDRYNSPLHFGNGTRLTVT.

This CDR3 reads CASSSMGTSGGAPDTQYF. The CDR3 DNA is TGTGCCAGCAGCTCCATGGGGACTAGCGGGGGGGCCCCAGATACGCAGTATTTT. The chain carries TRBV7-9 and TRBJ2-3, with TRBD2 matching over 16 bases. CDR1 and CDR2 (germline): SEHNR, FQNEAQ (reference sequence). This CDR3 has 18 residues. J was trimmed by 4 bases and V by 4 bases; bases with no gene match: 8.